One sample yielded the 10 T cell receptor beta chains listed below, sequenced in a study of T cell repertoires in cytomegalovirus infection. Antigen specificity for these receptors is unknown. One entry per CDR3 protein, called by TCRdb with MiXCR from the reads. The sample yields some 940,000 distinct CDR3 sequences, roughly 31% seen once. The material sequenced was cultured CD8+ T cells from PBMCs, taken from culture after CMV antigen stimulation. Receptors originate from a human donor in good health (CMV status not recorded). Some clones in this sample may be carry-over from other donors' samples.

This clonotype appeared a single time. J is TRBJ2-3 and V is TRBV2; D is unresolved. The V end lost 8 bases, the J end lost 1 base, and 13 bases lay between the germline ends. Germline CDR1 is SNHLY and CDR2 is FYNNEI. The CDR3 contains 14 residues. DNA for the CDR3: TGTGCCAGCGGATCTCTCCCAGGCACAGATACGCAGTATTTT. Its translation is CASGSLPGTDTQYF.

There are a few counts of this clonotype. The chain joins TRBV7-9 to TRBJ2-3; TRBD1 matches at 12 bases. Looked up from germline, CDR1 is SEHNR and CDR2 is FQNEAQ (reference sequence). The CDR3 has 22 residues. The trim removed 5 bases at V and 4 bases at J, leaving 25 bases unmatched. The CDR3 here is CASSPTGVPGQGAPGDPDTQYF. In DNA form, the CDR3 reads TGTGCCAGCAGCCCGACAGGGGTACCGGGACAGGGGGCGCCGGGGGATCCAGATACGCAGTATTTT.

V gene TRBV6-5 combines with J gene TRBJ2-3; TRBD2 might be the D (7 bases). V was pared by 6 bases and J by 4 bases, with 17 bases between. In germline, CDR1 is MNHEY, CDR2 SVGAGI. The CDR3 spans 15 residues. The CDR3 loop reads CASSRIGGAPDTQYF. The CDR3 coding sequence is TGTGCCAGCAGCCGTATTGGGGGGGCCCCAGATACGCAGTATTTT.

This clonotype was recorded many times. The genes are TRBV7-8 and TRBJ2-1, with 10 bases lining up with TRBD2. CDR3 length: 15 residues. Germline V gene lookup returns CDR1 SGHVS and CDR2 FQNEAQ. After removal of 4 bases from V and 9 bases from J, the junction contained 9 bases not matched to a gene. CDR3 in amino acids: CASSWGRAGGPEQFF. The CDR3 nucleotides read TGTGCCAGCAGCTGGGGTAGAGCGGGGGGGCCTGAGCAGTTCTTC.

In its sample, this clonotype was seen a few times. The chain recombines TRBV6-6 with TRBJ1-5, with D tentatively TRBD1 (6 bases). The germline gives CDR1 MNHNY, CDR2 SVGAGI (reference sequence). CDR3 size: 13 residues. Trimming shortened V by 7 bases and J by 1 base, and 8 bases separated the two germline ends. The CDR3 here is CASKQGSNQPQHF. CDR3 DNA: TGTGCCAGCAAACAGGGAAGCAATCAGCCCCAGCATTTT.

The sample holds a few counts of this clonotype. The rearrangement links TRBV24-1 to TRBJ2-3; the D call may be TRBD1 or TRBD2 (5 bases each). CDR1 is KGHDR, CDR2 SFDVKD, per germline. The CDR3 runs 14 residues. Trimming removed 2 bases from V and 6 bases from J, with 11 bases in between. This CDR3 is CATSDWDGGDTQYF. The DNA of the CDR3 is TGTGCCACCAGTGATTGGGACGGCGGGGATACGCAGTATTTT.

Many counts were recorded for this clonotype. The chain uses TRBV7-9 and TRBJ1-2, with TRBD1 matching 10 bases. Trimming removed 5 bases from V and 7 bases from J; junction bases left unmatched: 7. Germline V gene lookup returns CDR1 SEHNR and CDR2 FQNEAQ (reference sequence). The CDR3 covers 14 residues. CDR3 sequence: CASSPPGQGIGYTF. CDR3 in DNA: TGTGCCAGCAGCCCGCCGGGACAGGGGATTGGCTACACCTTC. Looking up the rest from reference TRBV7-9 and TRBJ1-2 gives the full variable domain: DTGVSQNPRHKITKRGQNVTFRCDPISEHNRLYWYRQTLGQGPEFLTYFQNEAQLEKSRLLSDRFSAERPKGSFSTLEIQRTEQGDSAMYLCASSPPGQGIGYTFGSGTRLTVV.

This clonotype was seen repeatedly, ten times or more. The chain has TRBV7-8 and TRBJ1-1, with D maybe TRBD1 (5 bases). The germline CDR1 and CDR2 sequences are SGHVS and FQNEAQ. Trimming took 3 bases from V and 2 from J, leaving 19 bases between them. The CDR3 sequence is 17 residues long. The DNA of the CDR3 is TGTGCCAGCAGCTTGAGGACCCTGACAGTCGGCAACACTGAAGCTTTCTTT. It is translated as CASSLRTLTVGNTEAFF.

This clonotype was found many times. The rearrangement links TRBV12-5 to TRBJ2-5; the match to TRBD2 covers 14 bases. Trimming removed 5 bases from V and 7 bases from J; junction bases left unmatched: 12. This CDR3 has 17 residues. CDR1 and CDR2 (germline): LGHNT, FRNRAP. CDR3 nucleotides: TGTGCTAGTGGTACCGGGACTAGCGGGGGCGTTGGGTTGACCCAGTACTTC. Translating gives CASGTGTSGGVGLTQYF.

The V call is TRBV6-2 or TRBV6-3, the J call TRBJ1-2; tentatively, D is TRBD1 (5 bases). The V end was cut by 11 bases, the J end by 3 bases, with 19 bases between. Germline values: CDR1 MNHEY, CDR2 SVGEGT. This CDR3 spans 14 amino acids. This CDR3 is CAGRSGEGYYGYTF. Here the CDR3 DNA reads TGTGCCGGACGTTCTGGGGAGGGGTACTATGGCTACACCTTC.